The sequence of this T cell receptor beta chain was determined in a study of blood T cell repertoires in COVID-19. Study as a whole: PBMCs, B-cell-depleted T cells, or T cells provided the cDNA or gDNA that made up the material.

This clone was counted once. The CDR3 spans 16 residues. The germline V gene has CDR1 MNHNS and CDR2 SASEGT. V shed 3 bases and J 3 bases; nucleotides not matched to a gene: 6. Original processing methods: Nucleated cell counts were estimated from reference gene primer amplification. The assay was immunoSEQ multiplex PCR, and TCRdb's table has in-frame clones only and misses some. The DNA was the basis for D and trimming; V, J and clone size are from that table. Counted here are fewer than 350,000 clones, about 85% occurring once; the ten biggest clones make up 2.5%. Cohorts were determined from participant-reported clinical history. Recovered status in Cohort 3 required two negative PCRs, clearance, or symptom resolution.

The chain carries TRBV6-1 and TRBJ2-2; 8 positions match TRBD1. The TCR was taken from a woman in her forties or fifties who had recovered from COVID-19. Source material: PBMCs or T cells enriched from blood (not recorded which). Here the CDR3 DNA reads TGTGCCAGCAGTGATCCGTGGGGACAGGACACCGGGGAGCTGTTTTTT. Its translation: CASSDPWGQDTGELFF.